The rows below give T cell receptor beta chains drawn from one sample of a study of blood T cell repertoires in COVID-19. Some clones are missing from TCRdb's copy, which holds only in-frame ones; the method was immunoSEQ multiplex PCR. This table holds about 77,000 clones, approximately 76% found once. The sequenced material came from peripheral blood. All receptors come from a man aged 65 to 79 with active or convalescent COVID-19. The CDR3 runs from the conserved cysteine through the conserved F or W. A D gene is named only where the DNA matches it firmly. The size entry is marked missing in some rows and otherwise reads once, few, many or a size class.

d_gene	v_gene	j_gene	abundance	CDR3aa	CDR3nt
TRBD2	TRBV27	TRBJ2-5	.	CASERGAKETQYF	TGTGCCAGTGAGCGGGGGGCCAAAGAGACCCAGTACTTC
.	TRBV7-9	TRBJ1-1	.	CASSLSGQRNTEAFF	TGTGCCAGCAGCTTATCAGGACAGAGAAACACTGAAGCTTTCTTT
.	TRBV29-1	TRBJ1-4	.	CSGIGDEKLFF	TGCAGCGGGATAGGGGATGAAAAACTGTTTTTT
.	TRBV18	TRBJ1-5	.	CASSPAQNQPQHF	TGTGCCAGCTCACCGGCACAGAATCAGCCCCAGCATTTT
.	TRBV6-5	TRBJ1-2	.	CASRAGENYGYTF	TGTGCCAGCAGGGCCGGAGAAAACTATGGCTACACCTTC
.	TRBV9	TRBJ1-3	.	CASSASGTNIGNTIYF	TGTGCCAGCAGCGCCTCCGGGACAAACATTGGAAACACCATATATTTT
.	TRBV2	TRBJ2-7	.	CASSLSPYEQYF	TGTGCCAGCAGTCTATCTCCCTACGAGCAGTACTTC
TRBD2	TRBV10-3	TRBJ2-1	.	CAINQRGAANEQFF	TGTGCCATCAACCAGCGGGGGGCTGCGAATGAGCAGTTCTTC
.	TRBV28	TRBJ1-3	.	CASSLMSGNTIYF	TGTGCCAGCAGTTTGATGAGTGGAAACACCATATATTTT
.	TRBV19	TRBJ1-5	.	CASLPRGRYSQPQHF	TGTGCCAGTCTCCCGCGGGGAAGGTATTCTCAGCCCCAGCATTTT
.	TRBV5-1	TRBJ2-1	few	CASSPSLTTYSYNEQFF	TGCGCCAGCTCCCCTAGTCTTACGACCTACTCTTACAATGAGCAGTTCTTC
TRBD1	TRBV7-9	TRBJ1-1	.	CASSLRPRQGDSDTEAFF	TGTGCCAGCAGCTTAAGGCCGCGACAGGGAGACTCGGACACTGAAGCTTTCTTT
TRBD2	TRBV5-4	TRBJ2-5	.	CASGLAGQETQYF	TGTGCCAGCGGACTAGCGGGCCAAGAGACCCAGTACTTC
.	TRBV6-1	TRBJ1-5	.	CASSEGGQKPQHF	TGTGCCAGCAGTGAGGGTGGACAGAAGCCCCAGCATTTT
.	TRBV14	TRBJ1-1	.	CASSQFPQSWDTEAFF	TGTGCCAGCAGCCAATTTCCACAGTCCTGGGACACTGAAGCTTTCTTT
.	TRBV30	TRBJ1-1	.	CAWTGVQMNTEAFF	TGTGCCTGGACAGGGGTGCAAATGAACACTGAAGCTTTCTTT
TRBD2	TRBV2	TRBJ2-5	.	CASNSGGAETQYF	TGTGCCAGTAATAGCGGGGGGGCAGAGACCCAGTACTTC
.	TRBV4-1	TRBJ1-2	.	CASSQPLRPGGHTF	TGCGCCAGCAGCCAACCCCTCCGACCCGGGGGTCACACCTTC
.	TRBV11-3	TRBJ2-7	.	CASRFSAEYEQYF	TGTGCCAGCAGATTTAGTGCCGAGTACGAGCAGTACTTC
.	TRBV28	TRBJ2-7	.	CASREDVFYEQYF	TGTGCCAGCAGGGAGGACGTATTCTACGAGCAGTACTTC
TRBD1	TRBV29-1	TRBJ2-7	.	CSVENIGTGISYEQYF	TGCAGCGTTGAGAATATTGGGACAGGGATATCCTACGAGCAGTACTTC
.	TRBV7-9	TRBJ2-2	few	CASSLVHPNPKTGELFF	TGTGCCAGCAGCTTAGTACACCCAAACCCAAAAACCGGGGAGCTGTTTTTT
.	TRBV12-3/TRBV12-4	TRBJ1-4	once	CASPRRGLFF	TGTGCCAGCCCAAGGCGAGGCCTGTTTTTT
TRBD2	TRBV29-1	TRBJ2-2	.	CSVLGTSGGYTGELFF	TGCAGCGTTCTCGGCACTAGCGGGGGTTACACCGGGGAGCTGTTTTTT
TRBD2	TRBV9	TRBJ2-1	few	CASSVLADSYNEQFF	TGTGCCAGCAGCGTCCTAGCGGACTCCTACAATGAGCAGTTCTTC
TRBD1	TRBV6-5	TRBJ2-7	.	CASSYDHRGSEQYF	TGTGCCAGCAGTTATGACCACAGGGGAAGCGAGCAGTACTTC
.	TRBV7-9	TRBJ2-3	.	CASSQGRMSTDTQYF	TGTGCCAGCAGCCAGGGAAGGATGAGCACAGATACGCAGTATTTT
.	TRBV20-1	TRBJ2-3	.	CSASSFTARSTDTQYF	TGCAGTGCTAGTTCCTTTACGGCTAGAAGCACAGATACGCAGTATTTT
TRBD2	TRBV7-9	TRBJ2-1	.	CASSLARGGFNEQFF	TGTGCCAGCAGCTTAGCCCGGGGGGGCTTCAATGAGCAGTTCTTC
.	TRBV29-1	TRBJ1-2	.	CSVSNSQGFIDGYTF	TGCAGCGTTTCCAACTCGCAGGGGTTTATCGATGGCTACACCTTC
.	TRBV19	TRBJ1-4	.	CASSLATDEKLFF	TGTGCCAGTAGCCTCGCGACAGACGAAAAACTGTTTTTT
TRBD2	TRBV28	TRBJ2-1	once	CASSSRLAGLMSSYNEQFF	TGTGCCAGCAGTTCACGACTAGCGGGGTTGATGAGCTCCTACAATGAGCAGTTCTTC
TRBD1	TRBV19	TRBJ1-5	.	CATSTGGNQPQHF	TGTGCCACCTCGACAGGGGGCAATCAGCCCCAGCATTTT
.	TRBV6-1	TRBJ1-5	few	CASSEMPAGNQPQHF	TGTGCCAGCAGTGAGATGCCAGCGGGCAATCAGCCCCAGCATTTT
TRBD2	TRBV5-1	TRBJ2-3	.	CASSLGASGGLTDTQYF	TGCGCCAGCAGCTTGGGGGCCAGCGGGGGGCTCACAGATACGCAGTATTTT
TRBD2	TRBV7-9	TRBJ2-7	.	CASRLPGGTSGYEQYF	TGTGCCAGCAGGCTCCCCGGGGGGACTAGCGGCTACGAGCAGTACTTC
.	TRBV9	TRBJ2-1	once	CASSGAGASYNEQFF	TGTGCCAGCAGCGGCGCAGGGGCGTCCTACAATGAGCAGTTCTTC
.	TRBV2	TRBJ2-7	.	CASSPTIENYEQYF	TGTGCCAGCAGCCCCACCATAGAAAACTACGAGCAGTACTTC
.	TRBV5-4	TRBJ1-1	once	CASSSPNTGNTEAFF	TGTGCCAGCAGCTCCCCTAATACCGGGAACACTGAAGCTTTCTTT
.	TRBV6-1	TRBJ1-2	.	CASSERTAQDGYTF	TGTGCCAGCAGTGAAAGGACAGCCCAGGATGGCTACACCTTC